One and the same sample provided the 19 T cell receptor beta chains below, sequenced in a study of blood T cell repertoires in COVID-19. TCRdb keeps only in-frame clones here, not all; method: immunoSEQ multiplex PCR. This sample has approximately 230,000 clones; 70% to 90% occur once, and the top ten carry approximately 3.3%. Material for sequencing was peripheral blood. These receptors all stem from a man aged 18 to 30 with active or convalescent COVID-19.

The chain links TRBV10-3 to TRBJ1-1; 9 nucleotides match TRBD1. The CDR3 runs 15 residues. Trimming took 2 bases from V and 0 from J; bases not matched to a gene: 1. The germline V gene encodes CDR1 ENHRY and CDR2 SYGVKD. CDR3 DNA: TGTGCCATCAGTGAGGGGACAGGGATGAACACTGAAGCTTTCTTT. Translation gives CAISEGTGMNTEAFF.

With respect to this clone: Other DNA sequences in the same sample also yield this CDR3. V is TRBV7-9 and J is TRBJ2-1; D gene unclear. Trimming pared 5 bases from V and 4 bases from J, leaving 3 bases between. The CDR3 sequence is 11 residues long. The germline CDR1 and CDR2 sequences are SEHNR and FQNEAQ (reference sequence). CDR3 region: CASSPYNEQFF. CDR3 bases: TGTGCCAGCAGCCCATACAATGAGCAGTTCTTC.

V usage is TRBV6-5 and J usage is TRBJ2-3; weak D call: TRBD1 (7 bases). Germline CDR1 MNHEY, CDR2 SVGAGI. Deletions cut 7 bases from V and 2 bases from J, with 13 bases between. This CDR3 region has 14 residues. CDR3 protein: CASMGGQNTDTQYF. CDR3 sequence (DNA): TGTGCCAGCATGGGGGGACAGAACACAGATACGCAGTATTTT.

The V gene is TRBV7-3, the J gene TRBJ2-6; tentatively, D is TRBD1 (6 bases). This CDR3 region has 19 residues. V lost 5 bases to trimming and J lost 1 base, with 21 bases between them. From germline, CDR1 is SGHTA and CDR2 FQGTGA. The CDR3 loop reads CASSHRGGKVWSGANVLTF. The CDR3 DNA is TGTGCCAGCAGCCACCGAGGGGGAAAAGTTTGGTCTGGGGCCAACGTCCTGACTTTC.

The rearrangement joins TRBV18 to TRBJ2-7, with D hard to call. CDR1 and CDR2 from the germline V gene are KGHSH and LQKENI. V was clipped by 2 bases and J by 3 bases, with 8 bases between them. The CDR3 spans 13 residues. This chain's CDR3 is CASSPAADYEQYF. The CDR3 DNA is TGTGCCAGCTCACCAGCGGCGGACTACGAGCAGTACTTC.

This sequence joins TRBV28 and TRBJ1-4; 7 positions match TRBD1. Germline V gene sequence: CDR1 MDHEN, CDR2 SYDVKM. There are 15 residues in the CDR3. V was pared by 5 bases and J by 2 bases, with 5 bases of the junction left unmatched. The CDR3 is CASSRDRDTNEKLFF. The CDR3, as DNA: TGTGCCAGCAGTCGCGACAGGGACACTAATGAAAAACTGTTTTTT.

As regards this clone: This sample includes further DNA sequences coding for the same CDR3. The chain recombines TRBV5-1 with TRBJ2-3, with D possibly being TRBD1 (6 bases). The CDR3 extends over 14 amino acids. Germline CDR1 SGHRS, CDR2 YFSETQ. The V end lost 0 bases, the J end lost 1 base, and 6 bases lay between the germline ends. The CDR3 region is CASSLEGGTDTQYF. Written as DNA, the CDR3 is TGCGCCAGCAGCTTGGAGGGGGGCACAGATACGCAGTATTTT.

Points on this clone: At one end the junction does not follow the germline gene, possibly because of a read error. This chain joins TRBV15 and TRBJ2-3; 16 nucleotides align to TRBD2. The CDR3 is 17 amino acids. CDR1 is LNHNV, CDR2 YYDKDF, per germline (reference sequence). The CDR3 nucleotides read TGTGCCACCAGCCGGGGACTAGCGGGAGGGAGCACAGGTACGCAGTATTTT. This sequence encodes CATSRGLAGGSTGTQYF.

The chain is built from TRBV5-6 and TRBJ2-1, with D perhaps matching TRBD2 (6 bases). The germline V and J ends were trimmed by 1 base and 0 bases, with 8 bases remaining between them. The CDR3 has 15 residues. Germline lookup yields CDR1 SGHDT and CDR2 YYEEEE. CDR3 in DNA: TGTGCCAGCAGCTTGCGGGGGAGCTCCTACAATGAGCAGTTCTTC. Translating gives CASSLRGSSYNEQFF.

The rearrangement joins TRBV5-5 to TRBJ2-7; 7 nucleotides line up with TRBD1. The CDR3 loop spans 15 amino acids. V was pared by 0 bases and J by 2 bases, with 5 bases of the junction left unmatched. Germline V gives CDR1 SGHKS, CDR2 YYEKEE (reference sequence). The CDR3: CASSLGAGTAYEQYF. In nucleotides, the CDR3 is TGTGCCAGCAGCTTGGGAGCCGGGACAGCCTACGAGCAGTACTTC. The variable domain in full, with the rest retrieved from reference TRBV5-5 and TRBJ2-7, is DAGVTQSPTHLIKTRGQQVTLRCSPISGHKSVSWYQQVLGQGPQFIFQYYEKEERGRGNFPDRFSARQFPNYSSELNVNALLLGDSALYLCASSLGAGTAYEQYFGPGTRLTVT.

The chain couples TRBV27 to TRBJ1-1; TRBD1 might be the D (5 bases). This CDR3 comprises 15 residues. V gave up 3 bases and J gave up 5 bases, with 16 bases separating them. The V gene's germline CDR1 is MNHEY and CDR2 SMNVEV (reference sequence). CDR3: CASSLGRRGGTEAFF. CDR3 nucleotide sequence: TGTGCCAGCAGTTTGGGTCGGAGGGGCGGTACTGAAGCTTTCTTT.

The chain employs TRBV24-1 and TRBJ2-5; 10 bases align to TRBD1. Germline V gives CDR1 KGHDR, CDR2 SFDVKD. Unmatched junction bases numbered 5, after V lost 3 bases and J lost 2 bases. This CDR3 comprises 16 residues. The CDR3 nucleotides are TGTGCCACCAGTGATCTTGGGACAGGGGAACAAGAGACCCAGTACTTC. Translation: CATSDLGTGEQETQYF.

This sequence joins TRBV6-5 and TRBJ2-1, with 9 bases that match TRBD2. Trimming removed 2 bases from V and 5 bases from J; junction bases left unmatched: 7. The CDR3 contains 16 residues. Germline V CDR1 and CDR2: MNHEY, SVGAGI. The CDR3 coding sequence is TGTGCCAGCAGTTACCCACTTAGCGGGAGTCACAATGAGCAGTTCTTC. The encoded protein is CASSYPLSGSHNEQFF.

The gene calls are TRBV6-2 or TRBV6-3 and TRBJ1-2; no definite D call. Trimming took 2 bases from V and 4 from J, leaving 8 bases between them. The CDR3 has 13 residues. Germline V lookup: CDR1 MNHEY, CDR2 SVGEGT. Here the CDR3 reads CASSYMGFYGYTF. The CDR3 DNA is TGTGCCAGCAGTTACATGGGCTTCTATGGCTACACCTTC.

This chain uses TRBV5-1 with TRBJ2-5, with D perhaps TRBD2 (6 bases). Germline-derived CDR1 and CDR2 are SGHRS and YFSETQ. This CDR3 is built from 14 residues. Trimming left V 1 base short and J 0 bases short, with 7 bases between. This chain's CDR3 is CASSLRDYQETQYF. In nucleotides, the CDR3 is TGCGCCAGCAGCTTGAGGGACTACCAAGAGACCCAGTACTTC.

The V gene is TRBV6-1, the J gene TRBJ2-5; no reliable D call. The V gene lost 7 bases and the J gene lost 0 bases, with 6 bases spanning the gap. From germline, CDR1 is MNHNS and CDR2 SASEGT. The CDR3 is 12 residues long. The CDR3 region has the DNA TGTGCCAGCACAACAGACCAAGAGACCCAGTACTTC. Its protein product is CASTTDQETQYF.

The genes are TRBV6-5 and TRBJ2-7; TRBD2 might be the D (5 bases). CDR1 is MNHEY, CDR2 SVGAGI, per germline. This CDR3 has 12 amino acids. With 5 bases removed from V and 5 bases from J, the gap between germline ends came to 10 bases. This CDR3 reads CASSRPGNEQYF. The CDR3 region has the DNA TGTGCCAGCAGTCGCCCGGGGAACGAGCAGTACTTC.

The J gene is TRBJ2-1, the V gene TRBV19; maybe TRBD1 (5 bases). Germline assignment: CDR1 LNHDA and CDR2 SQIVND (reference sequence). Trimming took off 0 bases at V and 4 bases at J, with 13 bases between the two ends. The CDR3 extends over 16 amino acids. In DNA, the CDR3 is TGTGCCAGTAGTATAGATCCAGGGCGAATTTACAATGAGCAGTTCTTC. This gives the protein CASSIDPGRIYNEQFF.

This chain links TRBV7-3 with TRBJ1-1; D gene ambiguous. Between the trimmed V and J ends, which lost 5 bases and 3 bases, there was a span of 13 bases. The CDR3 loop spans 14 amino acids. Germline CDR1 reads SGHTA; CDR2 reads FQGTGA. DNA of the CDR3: TGTGCCAGCAGCAAATTAGGGAGGGACACTGAAGCTTTCTTT. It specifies CASSKLGRDTEAFF. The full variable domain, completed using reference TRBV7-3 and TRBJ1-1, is GAGVSQTPSNKVTEKGKYVELRCDPISGHTALYWYRQSLGQGPEFLIYFQGTGAADDSGLPNDRFFAVRPEGSVSTLKIQRTERGDSAVYLCASSKLGRDTEAFFGQGTRLTVV.